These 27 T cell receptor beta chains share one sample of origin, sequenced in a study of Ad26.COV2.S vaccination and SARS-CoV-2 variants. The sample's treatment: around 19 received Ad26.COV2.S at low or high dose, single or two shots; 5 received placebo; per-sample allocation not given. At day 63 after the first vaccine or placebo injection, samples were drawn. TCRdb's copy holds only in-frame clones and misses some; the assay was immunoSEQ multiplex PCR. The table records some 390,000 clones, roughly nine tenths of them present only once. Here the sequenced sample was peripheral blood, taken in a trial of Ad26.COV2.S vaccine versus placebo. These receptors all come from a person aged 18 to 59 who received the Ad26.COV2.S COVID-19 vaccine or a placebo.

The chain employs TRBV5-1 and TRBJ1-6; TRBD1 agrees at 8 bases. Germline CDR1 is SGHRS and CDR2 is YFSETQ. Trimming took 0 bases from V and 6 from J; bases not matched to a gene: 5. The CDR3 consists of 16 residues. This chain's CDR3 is CASSLGPGQVNSPLHF. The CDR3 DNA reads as TGCGCCAGCAGCTTGGGGCCGGGACAGGTTAATTCACCCCTCCACTTT.

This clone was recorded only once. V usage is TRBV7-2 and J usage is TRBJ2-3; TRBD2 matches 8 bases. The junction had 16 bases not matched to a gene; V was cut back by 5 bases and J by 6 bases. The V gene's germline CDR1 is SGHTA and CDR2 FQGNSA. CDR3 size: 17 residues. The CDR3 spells CASSAQSGSGTGDTQYF. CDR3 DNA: TGTGCCAGCAGCGCGCAATCGGGTAGCGGGACCGGGGATACGCAGTATTTT.

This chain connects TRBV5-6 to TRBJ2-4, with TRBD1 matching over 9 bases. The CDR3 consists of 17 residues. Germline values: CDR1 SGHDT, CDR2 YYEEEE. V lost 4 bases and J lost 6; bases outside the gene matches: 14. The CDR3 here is CASSPAKQGAWVNIQYF. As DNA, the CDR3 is TGTGCCAGCAGCCCGGCTAAACAGGGGGCGTGGGTAAACATTCAGTACTTC.

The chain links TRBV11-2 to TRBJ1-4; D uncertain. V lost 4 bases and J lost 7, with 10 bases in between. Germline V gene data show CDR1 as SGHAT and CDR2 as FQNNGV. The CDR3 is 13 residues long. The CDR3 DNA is TGTGCCAGCAGCTCTCCCCGGACTGAAAAACTGTTTTTT. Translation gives CASSSPRTEKLFF.

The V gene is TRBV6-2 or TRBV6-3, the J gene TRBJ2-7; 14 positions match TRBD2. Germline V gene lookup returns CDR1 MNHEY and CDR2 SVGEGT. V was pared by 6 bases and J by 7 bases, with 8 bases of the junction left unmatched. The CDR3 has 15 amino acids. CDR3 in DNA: TGTGCCAGCAGCCCATCCGGGACTAGCGGGGGAGAGCAGTACTTC. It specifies CASSPSGTSGGEQYF.

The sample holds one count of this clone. The CDR3 reads CSAPWVGTDTQYF. The CDR3, as DNA: TGCAGCGCCCCCTGGGTCGGGACAGATACGCAGTATTTT. The V call is TRBV29-1, the J call TRBJ2-3; D gene ambiguous. The germline V and J ends were trimmed by 7 bases and 3 bases, with 14 bases remaining between them. The CDR3 is made up of 13 amino acids. Germline loops: CDR1 SQVTM, CDR2 ANQGSEA.

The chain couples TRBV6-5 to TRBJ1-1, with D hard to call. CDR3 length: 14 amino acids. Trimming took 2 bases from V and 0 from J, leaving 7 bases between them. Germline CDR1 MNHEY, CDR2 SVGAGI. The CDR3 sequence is CASSYTALNTEAFF. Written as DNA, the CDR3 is TGTGCCAGCAGTTACACGGCCTTGAACACTGAAGCTTTCTTT.

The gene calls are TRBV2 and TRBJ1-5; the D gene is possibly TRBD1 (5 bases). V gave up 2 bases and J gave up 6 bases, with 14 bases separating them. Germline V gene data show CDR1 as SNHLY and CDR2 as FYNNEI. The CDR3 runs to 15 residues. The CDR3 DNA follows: TGTGCCAGCAGTGAAATGGGGGGATGGGGTCAGCCCCAGCATTTT. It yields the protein CASSEMGGWGQPQHF.

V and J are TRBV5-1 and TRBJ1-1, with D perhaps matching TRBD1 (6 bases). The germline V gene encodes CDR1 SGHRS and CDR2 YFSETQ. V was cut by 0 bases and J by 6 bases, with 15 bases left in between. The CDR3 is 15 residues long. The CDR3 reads CASSLATGRGAEAFF. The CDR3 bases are TGCGCCAGCAGCTTGGCCACAGGGCGGGGGGCTGAAGCTTTCTTT.

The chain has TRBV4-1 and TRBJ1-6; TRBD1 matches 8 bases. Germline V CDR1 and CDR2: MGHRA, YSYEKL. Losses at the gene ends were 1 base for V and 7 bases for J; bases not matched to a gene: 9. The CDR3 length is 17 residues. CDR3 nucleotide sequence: TGCGCCAGCAGCCAAGTCCCACGGACAGGGAGGAATTCACCCCTCCACTTT. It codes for CASSQVPRTGRNSPLHF.

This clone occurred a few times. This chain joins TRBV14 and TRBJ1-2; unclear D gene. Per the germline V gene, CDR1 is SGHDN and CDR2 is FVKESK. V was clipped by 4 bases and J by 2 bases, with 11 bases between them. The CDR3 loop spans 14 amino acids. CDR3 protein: CASSLGRHNYGYTF. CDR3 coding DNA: TGTGCCAGCAGCCTTGGCAGGCACAACTATGGCTACACCTTC.

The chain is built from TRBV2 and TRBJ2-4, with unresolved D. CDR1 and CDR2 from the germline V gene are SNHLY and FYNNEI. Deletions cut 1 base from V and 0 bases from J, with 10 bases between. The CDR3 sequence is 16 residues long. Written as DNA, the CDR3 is TGTGCCAGCAGTGAAGTCGGCAGATTAGCCAAAAACATTCAGTACTTC. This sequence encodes CASSEVGRLAKNIQYF. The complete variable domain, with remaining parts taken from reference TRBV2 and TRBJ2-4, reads EPEVTQTPSHQVTQMGQEVILRCVPISNHLYFYWYRQILGQKVEFLVSFYNNEISEKSEIFDDQFSVERPDGSNFTLKIRSTKLEDSAMYFCASSEVGRLAKNIQYFGAGTRLSVL.

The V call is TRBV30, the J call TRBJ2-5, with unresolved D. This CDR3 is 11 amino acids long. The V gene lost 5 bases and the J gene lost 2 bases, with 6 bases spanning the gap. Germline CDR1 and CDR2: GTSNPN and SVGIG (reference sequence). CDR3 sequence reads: CAWCGQETQYF. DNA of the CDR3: TGTGCCTGGTGCGGACAAGAGACCCAGTACTTC.

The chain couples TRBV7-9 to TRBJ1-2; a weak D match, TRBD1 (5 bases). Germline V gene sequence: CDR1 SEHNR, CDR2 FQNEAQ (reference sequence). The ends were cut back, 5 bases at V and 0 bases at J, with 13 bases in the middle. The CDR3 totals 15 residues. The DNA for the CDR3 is TGTGCCAGCAGCCCCACGGGGGAAACTAACTATGGCTACACCTTC. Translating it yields CASSPTGETNYGYTF. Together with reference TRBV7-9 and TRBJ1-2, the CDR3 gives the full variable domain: DTGVSQNPRHKITKRGQNVTFRCDPISEHNRLYWYRQTLGQGPEFLTYFQNEAQLEKSRLLSDRFSAERPKGSFSTLEIQRTEQGDSAMYLCASSPTGETNYGYTFGSGTRLTVV.

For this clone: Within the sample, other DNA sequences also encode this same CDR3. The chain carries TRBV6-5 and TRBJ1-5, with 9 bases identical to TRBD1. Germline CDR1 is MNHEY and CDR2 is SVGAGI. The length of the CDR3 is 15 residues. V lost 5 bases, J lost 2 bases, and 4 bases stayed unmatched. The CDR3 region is CASSRTGEGNQPQHF. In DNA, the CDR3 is TGTGCCAGCAGTCGGACAGGGGAGGGCAATCAGCCCCAGCATTTT.

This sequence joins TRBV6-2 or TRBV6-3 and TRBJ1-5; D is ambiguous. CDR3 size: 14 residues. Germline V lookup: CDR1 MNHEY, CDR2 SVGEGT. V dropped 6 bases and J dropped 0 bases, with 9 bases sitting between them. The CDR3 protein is CASSPRHSNQPQHF. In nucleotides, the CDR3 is TGTGCCAGCAGCCCCAGACATAGCAATCAGCCCCAGCATTTT.

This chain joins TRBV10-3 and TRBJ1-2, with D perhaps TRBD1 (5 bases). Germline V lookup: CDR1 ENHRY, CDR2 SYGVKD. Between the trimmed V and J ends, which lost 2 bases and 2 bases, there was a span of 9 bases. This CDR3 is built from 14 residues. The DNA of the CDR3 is TGTGCCATCAGTGAGGTCTGGGACAACTATGGCTACACCTTC. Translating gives CAISEVWDNYGYTF.

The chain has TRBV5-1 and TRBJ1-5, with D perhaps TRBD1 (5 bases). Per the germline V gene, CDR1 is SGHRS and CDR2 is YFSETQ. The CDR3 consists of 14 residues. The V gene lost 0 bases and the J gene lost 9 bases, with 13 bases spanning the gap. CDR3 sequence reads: CASSLEAGEGPQHF. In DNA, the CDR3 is TGCGCCAGCAGCTTGGAGGCGGGGGAGGGGCCCCAGCATTTT.

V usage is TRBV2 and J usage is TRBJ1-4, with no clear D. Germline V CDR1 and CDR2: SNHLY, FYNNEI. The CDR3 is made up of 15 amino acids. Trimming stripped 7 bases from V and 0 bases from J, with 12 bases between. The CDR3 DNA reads TGTGCCAGCAAGGTGACGGGTGCAACTAATGAAAAACTGTTTTTT. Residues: CASKVTGATNEKLFF.

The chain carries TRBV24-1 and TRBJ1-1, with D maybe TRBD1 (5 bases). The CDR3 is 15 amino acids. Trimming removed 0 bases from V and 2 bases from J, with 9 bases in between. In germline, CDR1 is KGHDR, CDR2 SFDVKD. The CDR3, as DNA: TGTGCCACCAGTGATTTGGTGACAGCTAACACTGAAGCTTTCTTT. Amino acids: CATSDLVTANTEAFF.

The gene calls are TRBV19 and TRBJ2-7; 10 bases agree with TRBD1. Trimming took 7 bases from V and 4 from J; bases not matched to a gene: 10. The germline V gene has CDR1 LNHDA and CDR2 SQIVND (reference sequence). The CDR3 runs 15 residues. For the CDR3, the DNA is TGTGCCAGTACCTCCGGGACAGGGGCCCAATACGAGCAGTACTTC. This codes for CASTSGTGAQYEQYF.

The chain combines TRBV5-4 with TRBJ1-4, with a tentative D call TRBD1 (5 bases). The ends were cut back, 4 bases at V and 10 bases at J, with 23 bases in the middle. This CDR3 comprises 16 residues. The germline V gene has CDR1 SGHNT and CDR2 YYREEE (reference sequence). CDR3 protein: CASSQGTGEGSRKLFF. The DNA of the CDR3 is TGTGCCAGCAGCCAAGGGACGGGAGAGGGGTCGCGAAAACTGTTTTTT.

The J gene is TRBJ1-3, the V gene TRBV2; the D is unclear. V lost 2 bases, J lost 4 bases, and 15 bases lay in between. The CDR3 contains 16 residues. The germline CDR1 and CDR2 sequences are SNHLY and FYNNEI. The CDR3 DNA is TGTGCCAGCAGTGAATTTAGAGCCCCGAAGGGAAACACCATATATTTT. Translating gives CASSEFRAPKGNTIYF. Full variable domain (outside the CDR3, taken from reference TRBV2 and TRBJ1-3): EPEVTQTPSHQVTQMGQEVILRCVPISNHLYFYWYRQILGQKVEFLVSFYNNEISEKSEIFDDQFSVERPDGSNFTLKIRSTKLEDSAMYFCASSEFRAPKGNTIYFGEGSWLTVV.

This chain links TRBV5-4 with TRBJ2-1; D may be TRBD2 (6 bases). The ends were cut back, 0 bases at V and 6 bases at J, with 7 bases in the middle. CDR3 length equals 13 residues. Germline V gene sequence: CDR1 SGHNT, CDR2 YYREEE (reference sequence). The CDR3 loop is CASSLGGVNEQFF. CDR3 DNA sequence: TGTGCCAGCAGCTTGGGGGGGGTCAATGAGCAGTTCTTC. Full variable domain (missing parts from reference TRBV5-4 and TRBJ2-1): ETGVTQSPTHLIKTRGQQVTLRCSSQSGHNTVSWYQQALGQGPQFIFQYYREEENGRGNFPPRFSGLQFPNYSSELNVNALELDDSALYLCASSLGGVNEQFFGPGTRLTVL.

This CDR3 is CASSHREGAYTEAFF. The CDR3 nucleotides are TGTGCCAGCTCACATCGGGAGGGGGCATACACTGAAGCTTTCTTT. The chain employs TRBV18 and TRBJ1-1, with 7 positions matching TRBD1. Per germline, CDR1 KGHSH and CDR2 LQKENI. J lost 3 bases, V lost 4 bases, and 8 bases had no gene match. CDR3 length: 15 residues.

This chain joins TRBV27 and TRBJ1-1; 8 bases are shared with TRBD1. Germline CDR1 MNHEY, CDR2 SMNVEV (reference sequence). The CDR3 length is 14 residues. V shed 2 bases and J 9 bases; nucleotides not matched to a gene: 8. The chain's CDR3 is CASSLAGQGNKAFF. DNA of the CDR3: TGTGCCAGCAGTTTAGCTGGACAGGGAAATAAAGCTTTCTTT.

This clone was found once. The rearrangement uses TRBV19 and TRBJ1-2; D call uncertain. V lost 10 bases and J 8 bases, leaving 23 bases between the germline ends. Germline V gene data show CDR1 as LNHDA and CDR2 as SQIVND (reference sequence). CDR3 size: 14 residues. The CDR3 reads CATRNPFSGGGYTF. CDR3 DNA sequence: TGTGCCACCCGGAACCCCTTCAGTGGTGGAGGCTACACCTTC.